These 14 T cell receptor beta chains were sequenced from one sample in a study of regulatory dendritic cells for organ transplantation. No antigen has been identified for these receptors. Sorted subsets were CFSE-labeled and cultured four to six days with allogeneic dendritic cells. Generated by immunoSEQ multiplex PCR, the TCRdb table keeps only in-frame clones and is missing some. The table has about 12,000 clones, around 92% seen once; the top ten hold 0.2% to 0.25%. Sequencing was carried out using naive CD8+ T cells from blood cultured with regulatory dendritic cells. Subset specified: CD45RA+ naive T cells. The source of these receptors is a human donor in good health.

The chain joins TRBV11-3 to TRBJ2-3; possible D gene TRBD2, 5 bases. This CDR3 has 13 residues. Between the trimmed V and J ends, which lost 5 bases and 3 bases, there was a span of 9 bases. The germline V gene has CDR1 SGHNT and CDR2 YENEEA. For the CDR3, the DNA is TGTGCCAGCAGCCGGGGATCGACAGATACGCAGTATTTT. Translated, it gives CASSRGSTDTQYF.

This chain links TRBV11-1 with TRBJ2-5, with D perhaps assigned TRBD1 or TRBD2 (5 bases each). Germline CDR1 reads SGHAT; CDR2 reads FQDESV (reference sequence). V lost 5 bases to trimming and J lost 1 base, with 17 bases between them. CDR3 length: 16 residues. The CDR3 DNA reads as TGTGCCAGCAGCCCTGAAGCGGACGGGGCCCAAGAGACCCAGTACTTC. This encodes CASSPEADGAQETQYF.

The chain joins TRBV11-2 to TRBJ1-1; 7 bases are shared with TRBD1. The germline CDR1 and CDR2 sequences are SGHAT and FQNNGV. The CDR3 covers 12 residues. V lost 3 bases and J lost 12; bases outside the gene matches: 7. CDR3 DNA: TGTGCCAGCAGCTTGACGGGACAGATTTCTTTCTTT. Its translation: CASSLTGQISFF.

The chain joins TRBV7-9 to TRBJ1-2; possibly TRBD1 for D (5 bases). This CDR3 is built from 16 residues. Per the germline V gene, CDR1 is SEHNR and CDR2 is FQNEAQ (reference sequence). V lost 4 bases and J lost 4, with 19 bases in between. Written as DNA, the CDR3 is TGTGCCAGCAGCTCCCCCGGGACGGCCGTTCTCTATGGCTACACCTTC. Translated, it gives CASSSPGTAVLYGYTF.

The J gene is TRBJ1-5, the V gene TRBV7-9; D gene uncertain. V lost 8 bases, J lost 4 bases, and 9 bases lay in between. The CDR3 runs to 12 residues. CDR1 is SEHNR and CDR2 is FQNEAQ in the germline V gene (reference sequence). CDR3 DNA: TGTGCCAGCGGATTGGGTAATCAGCCCCAGCATTTT. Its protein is CASGLGNQPQHF.

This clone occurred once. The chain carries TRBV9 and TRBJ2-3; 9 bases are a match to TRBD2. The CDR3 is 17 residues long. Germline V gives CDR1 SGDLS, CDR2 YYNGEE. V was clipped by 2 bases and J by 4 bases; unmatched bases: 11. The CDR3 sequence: CASSVSGGELFSDTQYF. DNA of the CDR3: TGTGCCAGCAGCGTTAGCGGGGGCGAGTTGTTTTCAGATACGCAGTATTTT.

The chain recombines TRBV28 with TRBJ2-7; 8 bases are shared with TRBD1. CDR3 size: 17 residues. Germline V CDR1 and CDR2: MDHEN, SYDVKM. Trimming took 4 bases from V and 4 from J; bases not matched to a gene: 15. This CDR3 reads CASSSVLGQALNYEQYF. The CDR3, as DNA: TGTGCCAGCAGTTCGGTTCTGGGACAGGCTCTAAATTACGAGCAGTACTTC. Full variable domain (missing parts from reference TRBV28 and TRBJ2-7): DVKVTQSSRYLVKRTGEKVFLECVQDMDHENMFWYRQDPGLGLRLIYFSYDVKMKEKGDIPEGYSVSREKKERFSLILESASTNQTSMYLCASSSVLGQALNYEQYFGPGTRLTVT.

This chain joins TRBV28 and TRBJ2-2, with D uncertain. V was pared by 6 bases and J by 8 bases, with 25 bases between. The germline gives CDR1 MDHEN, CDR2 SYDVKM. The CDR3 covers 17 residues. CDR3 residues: CASSPMGANRFAGELFF. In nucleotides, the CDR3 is TGTGCCAGCAGCCCTATGGGTGCGAACAGATTTGCAGGGGAGCTGTTTTTT.

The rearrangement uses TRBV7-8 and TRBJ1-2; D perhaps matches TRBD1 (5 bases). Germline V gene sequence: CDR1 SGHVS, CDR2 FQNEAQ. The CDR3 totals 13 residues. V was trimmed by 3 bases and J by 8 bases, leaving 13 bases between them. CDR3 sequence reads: CASSLGTLGGYTF. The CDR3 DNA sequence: TGTGCCAGCAGCTTGGGGACTTTGGGAGGCTACACCTTC. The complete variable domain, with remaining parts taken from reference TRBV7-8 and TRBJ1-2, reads GAGVSQSPRYKVAKRGQDVALRCDPISGHVSLFWYQQALGQGPEFLTYFQNEAQLDKSGLPSDRFFAERPEGSVSTLKIQRTQQEDSAVYLCASSLGTLGGYTFGSGTRLTVV.

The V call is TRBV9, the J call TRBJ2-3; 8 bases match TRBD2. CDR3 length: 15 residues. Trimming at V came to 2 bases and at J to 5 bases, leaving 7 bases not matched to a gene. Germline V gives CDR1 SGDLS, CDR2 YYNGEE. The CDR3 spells CASSVGGRSGDTQYF. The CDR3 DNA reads TGTGCCAGCAGCGTCGGCGGGAGGAGTGGAGATACGCAGTATTTT.

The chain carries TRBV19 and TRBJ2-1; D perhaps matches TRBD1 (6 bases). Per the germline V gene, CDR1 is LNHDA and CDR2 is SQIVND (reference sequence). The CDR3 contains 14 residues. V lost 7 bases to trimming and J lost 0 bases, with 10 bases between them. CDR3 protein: CASKDRISYNEQFF. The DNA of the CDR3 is TGTGCCAGTAAAGACAGGATCTCCTACAATGAGCAGTTCTTC.

The CDR3 is CASSSGDGYGYTF. The CDR3 bases are TGTGCCAGCAGCTCTGGGGACGGCTATGGCTACACCTTC. The rearrangement joins TRBV7-9 to TRBJ1-2; D perhaps matches TRBD1 (5 bases). V was clipped by 4 bases and J by 4 bases, with 10 bases between them. The CDR3 loop spans 13 amino acids. Germline V gene sequence: CDR1 SEHNR, CDR2 FQNEAQ (reference sequence). The variable domain in full, with the rest retrieved from reference TRBV7-9 and TRBJ1-2, is DTGVSQNPRHKITKRGQNVTFRCDPISEHNRLYWYRQTLGQGPEFLTYFQNEAQLEKSRLLSDRFSAERPKGSFSTLEIQRTEQGDSAMYLCASSSGDGYGYTFGSGTRLTVV.

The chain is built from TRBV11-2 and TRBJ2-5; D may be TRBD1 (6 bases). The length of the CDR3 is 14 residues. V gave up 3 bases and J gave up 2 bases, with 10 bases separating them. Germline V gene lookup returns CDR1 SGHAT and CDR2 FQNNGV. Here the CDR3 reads CASSFTGSQETQYF. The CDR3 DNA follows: TGTGCCAGCAGCTTCACAGGGAGTCAAGAGACCCAGTACTTC.

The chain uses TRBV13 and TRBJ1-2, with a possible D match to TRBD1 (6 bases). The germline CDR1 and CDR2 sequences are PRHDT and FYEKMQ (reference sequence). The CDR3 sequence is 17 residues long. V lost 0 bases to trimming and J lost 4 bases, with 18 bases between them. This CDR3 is CASSLGLGGQAGYGYTF. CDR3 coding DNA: TGTGCCAGCAGCTTAGGCTTGGGGGGCCAAGCCGGCTATGGCTACACCTTC.